This passage covers 9 T cell receptor beta chains from one sample sequenced in a study of blood T cell repertoires in COVID-19. Profiling relied on immunoSEQ multiplex PCR, and the TCRdb table lists in-frame clones only, not all of them. The table shows 160,000 or so clones, with 75% to 90% occurring only once. The sequenced sample consisted of peripheral blood. The receptors stem from a woman in her 40s with acute or convalescent COVID-19.

This chain joins TRBV3-1 (or the pseudogene TRBV3-2) and TRBJ2-3; 13 bases align to TRBD2. The junction had 4 bases not matched to a gene; V was cut back by 5 bases and J by 2 bases. The CDR3 runs to 16 residues. Germline V gives CDR1 LGHDT, CDR2 YNNKEL (reference sequence). The CDR3 DNA is TGTGCCAGCAGCGGGACTAGCGGGGCGAACACAGATACGCAGTATTTT. Translating gives CASSGTSGANTDTQYF.

The sample holds one count of this clone. This chain joins TRBV27 and TRBJ2-6, with TRBD1 as a possible D gene (6 bases). V lost 5 bases and J 0 bases, leaving 17 bases between the germline ends. This CDR3 is built from 18 residues. The germline V gene encodes CDR1 MNHEY and CDR2 SMNVEV (reference sequence). The CDR3 reads CASSPLIDRSSGANVLTF. CDR3 sequence (DNA): TGTGCCAGCAGTCCACTTATAGACAGGAGCTCTGGGGCCAACGTCCTGACTTTC.

The rearrangement links TRBV24-1 to TRBJ2-2, with 7 bases identical to TRBD1. This CDR3 has 15 amino acids. Germline assignment: CDR1 KGHDR and CDR2 SFDVKD. J lost 3 bases, V lost 3 bases, and 3 bases had no gene match. The CDR3 coding sequence is TGTGCCACCAGTGATAGGGACAGCTACACCGGGGAGCTGTTTTTT. It specifies CATSDRDSYTGELFF.

CDR3 loop: CASSIVGDSYYEQYF. In DNA, the CDR3 is TGTGCCAGTAGTATAGTGGGGGACAGCTACTACGAGCAGTACTTC. The chain has TRBV19 and TRBJ2-7, with TRBD1 identical over 7 bases. The germline gives CDR1 LNHDA, CDR2 SQIVND (reference sequence). The junction had 6 bases not matched to a gene; V was cut back by 1 base and J by 3 bases. CDR3 length equals 15 residues.

This sequence joins TRBV7-8 and TRBJ1-6, with 7 bases identical to TRBD1. The CDR3 contains 17 residues. J lost 0 bases, V lost 3 bases, and 5 bases had no gene match. Germline V gene data show CDR1 as SGHVS and CDR2 as FQNEAQ. The DNA for the CDR3 is TGTGCCAGCAGCTTCAGACAGGGTGGCTCCTATAATTCACCCCTCCACTTT. It codes for CASSFRQGGSYNSPLHF.

The chain recombines TRBV2 with TRBJ2-1; 7 bases are a match to TRBD1. Trimming at V came to 8 bases and at J to 9 bases, leaving 10 bases not matched to a gene. From germline, CDR1 is SNHLY and CDR2 FYNNEI. CDR3 length: 13 residues. CDR3 sequence: CASGGQVRTEQFF. The CDR3 DNA sequence: TGTGCCAGCGGAGGACAGGTGCGGACTGAGCAGTTCTTC.

This chain joins TRBV6-2 or TRBV6-3 and TRBJ1-1, with D possibly being TRBD1 (6 bases). The CDR3 is made up of 16 amino acids. Germline lookup yields CDR1 MNHEY and CDR2 SVGEGT. Trimming pared 6 bases from V and 1 base from J, leaving 18 bases between. The CDR3 reads CASSPLFSDRNTEAFF. Here the CDR3 DNA reads TGTGCCAGCAGCCCGCTTTTTTCGGACAGGAACACTGAAGCTTTCTTT.

This clone was detected once. The chain has TRBV27 and TRBJ2-3, with 8 bases fitting TRBD2. This CDR3 has 17 residues. The germline gives CDR1 MNHEY, CDR2 SMNVEV (reference sequence). The trim removed 6 bases at V and 4 bases at J, leaving 15 bases unmatched. This CDR3 is CASRRPTGGGTSDTQYF. The DNA for the CDR3 is TGTGCCAGCAGACGGCCCACGGGCGGGGGGACCTCAGATACGCAGTATTTT.

In regard to this clone: The junction departs from germline at one end; a sequencing error may be responsible. The V call is TRBV2, the J call TRBJ2-7, with D tentatively TRBD1 (7 bases). This CDR3 spans 13 amino acids. CDR1 and CDR2 (germline): SNHLY, FYNNEI. For the CDR3, the DNA is TGTGCCAGCAGTGGCCAGGGACTGGACAGGCCTTCCTTC. It is translated as CASSGQGLDRPSF.